This T cell receptor (beta chain) was sequenced during a study of control samples from healthy donors and cancer patients. Germline V CDR1 and CDR2: MDHEN, SYDVKM. V shed 3 bases and J shed 3 bases, with 17 bases lying between them. The CDR3 is 17 amino acids. Repertoires were generated with immunoSEQ multiplex PCR, while TCRdb's copy carries only in-frame clones and drops some. This sample has about 130,000 clones, with roughly nine tenths found just once. The chain is built from TRBV28 and TRBJ1-4; D is possibly TRBD1 (5 bases). The sequencing input was blood. The receptor was isolated from a man between 18 and 29 years old in good health. The CDR3 nucleotides are TGTGCCAGCAGTTTTACGGGATGGTCGGGGCCTAATGAAAAACTGTTTTTT. Its protein product is CASSFTGWSGPNEKLFF.